This is a list of T cell receptor beta chains from one sample in a study of blood T cell repertoires in COVID-19. Here immunoSEQ multiplex PCR was the method, and the copy in TCRdb shows in-frame clones only, minus some. The sample includes approximately 210,000 clones, about four fifths of them seen just once. Material: peripheral blood. These receptors all stem from a woman between 40 and 50 years old with acute or convalescent COVID-19. CDR3s include the opening cysteine and the closing phenylalanine or tryptophan. Each record gives: J gene, clone size, V gene, D gene, CDR3 protein, CDR3 DNA. D genes are given only for firm matches. Some rows mark clone size as missing; the rest say once, few, many or name a class of expanded clone.

j_gene: TRBJ1-1
abundance: -
v_gene: TRBV2
d_gene: -
CDR3aa: CASSGFTGTEAFF
CDR3nt: TGTGCCAGCAGTGGGTTCACGGGGACTGAAGCTTTCTTT

j_gene: TRBJ2-7
abundance: -
v_gene: TRBV19
d_gene: TRBD1
CDR3aa: CASSPPSVDRVSEQYF
CDR3nt: TGTGCCAGTAGTCCCCCCTCCGTGGACAGGGTTTCCGAGCAGTACTTC

j_gene: TRBJ2-1
abundance: -
v_gene: TRBV29-1
d_gene: -
CDR3aa: CSVPRVVRNEQFF
CDR3nt: TGCAGCGTTCCTCGGGTAGTCCGTAATGAGCAGTTCTTC

j_gene: TRBJ2-3
abundance: -
v_gene: TRBV5-5
d_gene: -
CDR3aa: CASSNPTRSDTQYF
CDR3nt: TGTGCCAGCAGCAACCCGACAAGGTCAGATACGCAGTATTTT

j_gene: TRBJ1-2
abundance: few
v_gene: TRBV18
d_gene: -
CDR3aa: CASSPSTDYGYTF
CDR3nt: TGTGCCAGCTCACCCTCCACAGACTATGGCTACACCTTC

j_gene: TRBJ1-2
abundance: -
v_gene: TRBV9
d_gene: -
CDR3aa: CASSAIHGYTF
CDR3nt: TGTGCCAGCAGCGCCATCCATGGCTACACCTTC

j_gene: TRBJ1-1
abundance: -
v_gene: TRBV25-1
d_gene: TRBD1
CDR3aa: CASIRTGTFEAFF
CDR3nt: TGTGCCAGCATTAGGACAGGGACGTTTGAAGCTTTCTTT

j_gene: TRBJ1-2
abundance: once
v_gene: TRBV19
d_gene: TRBD1
CDR3aa: CASSILPGQANYGYTF
CDR3nt: TGTGCCAGTAGTATCCTGCCGGGACAGGCTAACTATGGCTACACCTTC

j_gene: TRBJ2-2
abundance: few
v_gene: TRBV19
d_gene: -
CDR3aa: CASRSTAATGELFF
CDR3nt: TGTGCCAGTAGATCCACAGCGGCCACCGGGGAGCTGTTTTTT

j_gene: TRBJ2-2
abundance: -
v_gene: TRBV11-2
d_gene: -
CDR3aa: CASNPQRTGELFF
CDR3nt: TGTGCCAGCAACCCCCAACGGACCGGGGAGCTGTTTTTT

j_gene: TRBJ1-1
abundance: few
v_gene: TRBV6-1
d_gene: -
CDR3aa: CASSEARPSRGLNTEAFF
CDR3nt: TGTGCCAGCAGTGAAGCTAGACCGTCTCGGGGACTAAACACTGAAGCTTTCTTT

j_gene: TRBJ2-2
abundance: -
v_gene: TRBV5-4
d_gene: TRBD2
CDR3aa: CASSGLAGGRDTGELFF
CDR3nt: TGTGCCAGCAGCGGACTAGCGGGAGGGCGGGACACCGGGGAGCTGTTTTTT

j_gene: TRBJ1-2
abundance: -
v_gene: TRBV27
d_gene: -
CDR3aa: CASSFATDYGYTF
CDR3nt: TGTGCCAGCAGTTTCGCCACAGATTATGGCTACACCTTC

j_gene: TRBJ1-1
abundance: -
v_gene: TRBV25-1
d_gene: -
CDR3aa: CASSTGGWSTEAFF
CDR3nt: TGTGCCAGCAGTACGGGGGGATGGAGCACTGAAGCTTTCTTT

j_gene: TRBJ1-2
abundance: -
v_gene: TRBV2
d_gene: -
CDR3aa: CASSGTVANYGYTF
CDR3nt: TGTGCCAGCAGCGGGACTGTGGCTAACTATGGCTACACCTTC

j_gene: TRBJ2-1
abundance: -
v_gene: TRBV9
d_gene: TRBD1
CDR3aa: CASSVATGGSYNEQFF
CDR3nt: TGTGCCAGCAGCGTAGCTACAGGGGGCTCCTACAATGAGCAGTTCTTC

j_gene: TRBJ1-4
abundance: -
v_gene: TRBV5-1
d_gene: TRBD1
CDR3aa: CASSLDGTVEEKLFF
CDR3nt: TGCGCCAGCAGCTTGGACGGGACAGTGGAGGAAAAACTGTTTTTT

j_gene: TRBJ2-7
abundance: -
v_gene: TRBV19
d_gene: -
CDR3aa: CASSISRRGNEQYF
CDR3nt: TGTGCCAGTAGTATCAGCCGGCGAGGTAACGAGCAGTACTTC

j_gene: TRBJ2-7
abundance: once
v_gene: TRBV4-1
d_gene: -
CDR3aa: CASSLIAAGEQYF
CDR3nt: TGCGCCAGCAGCCTCATAGCTGCTGGCGAGCAGTACTTC

j_gene: TRBJ2-7
abundance: -
v_gene: TRBV2
d_gene: -
CDR3aa: CASSEVLAYEQYF
CDR3nt: TGTGCCAGCAGTGAGGTACTAGCCTACGAGCAGTACTTC

j_gene: TRBJ1-2
abundance: -
v_gene: TRBV5-1
d_gene: -
CDR3aa: CASSVDSNYGYTF
CDR3nt: TGCGCCAGCAGCGTGGACAGTAACTATGGCTACACCTTC

j_gene: TRBJ1-2
abundance: once
v_gene: TRBV5-6
d_gene: TRBD1
CDR3aa: CASSGTGARSYGYTF
CDR3nt: TGTGCCAGCAGCGGAACAGGGGCCAGAAGCTATGGCTACACCTTC

j_gene: TRBJ1-1
abundance: -
v_gene: TRBV7-6
d_gene: -
CDR3aa: CASSPQVMNTEAFF
CDR3nt: TGTGCCAGCAGCCCACAGGTCATGAACACTGAAGCTTTCTTT

j_gene: TRBJ2-7
abundance: -
v_gene: TRBV13
d_gene: TRBD2
CDR3aa: CASSLSVTSGDYEQYF
CDR3nt: TGTGCCAGCAGCTTATCGGTGACTAGCGGGGACTACGAGCAGTACTTC

j_gene: TRBJ2-7
abundance: -
v_gene: TRBV4-1
d_gene: -
CDR3aa: CASSQVSGNEQYF
CDR3nt: TGCGCCAGCAGCCAAGTTTCAGGGAACGAGCAGTACTTC

j_gene: TRBJ2-2
abundance: -
v_gene: TRBV24-1
d_gene: -
CDR3aa: CATSDPQTNPQGFTGELFF
CDR3nt: TGTGCCACCAGTGACCCCCAGACAAACCCCCAAGGTTTTACCGGGGAGCTGTTTTTT

j_gene: TRBJ1-5
abundance: once
v_gene: TRBV19
d_gene: -
CDR3aa: CASTVVGVSLNQPQHF
CDR3nt: TGTGCCAGTACCGTTGTAGGGGTCTCCCTTAATCAGCCCCAGCATTTT

j_gene: TRBJ1-2
abundance: -
v_gene: TRBV30
d_gene: TRBD1
CDR3aa: CASRITGGLYGYTF
CDR3nt: TGTGCCTCGAGAATCACAGGGGGACTCTATGGCTACACCTTC

j_gene: TRBJ2-7
abundance: -
v_gene: TRBV19
d_gene: -
CDR3aa: CASSIATGTYEQYF
CDR3nt: TGTGCCAGTAGTATAGCCACAGGAACCTACGAGCAGTACTTC

j_gene: TRBJ1-5
abundance: -
v_gene: TRBV18
d_gene: -
CDR3aa: CASSPPGPNSNQPQHF
CDR3nt: TGTGCCAGCTCACCACCGGGGCCCAATAGCAATCAGCCCCAGCATTTT

j_gene: TRBJ2-1
abundance: -
v_gene: TRBV24-1
d_gene: TRBD2
CDR3aa: CATSDPTSGYNEQFF
CDR3nt: TGTGCCACCAGTGACCCGACTAGCGGTTACAATGAGCAGTTCTTC

j_gene: TRBJ1-5
abundance: -
v_gene: TRBV6-5
d_gene: -
CDR3aa: CASSHRVDQPQHF
CDR3nt: TGTGCCAGCAGTCACAGGGTAGATCAGCCCCAGCATTTT

j_gene: TRBJ2-7
abundance: -
v_gene: TRBV7-2
d_gene: -
CDR3aa: CASSLVQGNGYEQYF
CDR3nt: TGTGCCAGCAGCTTAGTGCAGGGGAATGGATACGAGCAGTACTTC

j_gene: TRBJ1-1
abundance: -
v_gene: TRBV15
d_gene: -
CDR3aa: CATSRGSQGNTEAFF
CDR3nt: TGTGCCACCAGCAGAGGTTCCCAGGGAAACACTGAAGCTTTCTTT

j_gene: TRBJ2-3
abundance: -
v_gene: TRBV4-3
d_gene: -
CDR3aa: CASSQELASDTQYF
CDR3nt: TGCGCCAGCAGCCAAGAACTAGCCTCAGATACGCAGTATTTT

j_gene: TRBJ2-2
abundance: -
v_gene: TRBV12-3/TRBV12-4
d_gene: -
CDR3aa: CASSTSSGGELFF
CDR3nt: TGTGCCAGCAGCACTTCTTCGGGCGGGGAGCTGTTTTTT

j_gene: TRBJ1-1
abundance: -
v_gene: TRBV20-1
d_gene: -
CDR3aa: CSASVGTEAFF
CDR3nt: TGCAGTGCTAGCGTCGGCACTGAAGCTTTCTTT

j_gene: TRBJ1-5
abundance: few
v_gene: TRBV19
d_gene: TRBD1
CDR3aa: CASMNVGQGNFGNQPQHF
CDR3nt: TGTGCCAGTATGAACGTGGGACAGGGGAACTTTGGGAATCAGCCCCAGCATTTT

j_gene: TRBJ2-1
abundance: -
v_gene: TRBV27
d_gene: TRBD2
CDR3aa: CASSLGSGLAGGPGQFF
CDR3nt: TGTGCCAGCAGTTTGGGCTCCGGGTTAGCGGGGGGGCCGGGGCAGTTCTTC

j_gene: TRBJ2-7
abundance: -
v_gene: TRBV7-2
d_gene: -
CDR3aa: CASSASGIEQYF
CDR3nt: TGTGCCAGCAGCGCGTCAGGGATCGAGCAGTACTTC

j_gene: TRBJ1-2
abundance: -
v_gene: TRBV28
d_gene: -
CDR3aa: CASSLRGGVQSGYTF
CDR3nt: TGTGCCAGCAGCCTCCGGGGGGGGGTGCAGAGTGGCTACACCTTC

j_gene: TRBJ2-7
abundance: -
v_gene: TRBV15
d_gene: -
CDR3aa: CATSRPQTATYEQYF
CDR3nt: TGTGCCACCAGCAGACCGCAGACAGCCACCTACGAGCAGTACTTC

j_gene: TRBJ2-7
abundance: -
v_gene: TRBV12-3/TRBV12-4
d_gene: -
CDR3aa: CASSIYSYEQYF
CDR3nt: TGTGCCAGCAGTATTTACTCCTACGAGCAGTACTTC

j_gene: TRBJ2-7
abundance: -
v_gene: TRBV2
d_gene: TRBD2
CDR3aa: CASSSGLAAYEQYF
CDR3nt: TGTGCCAGCAGCTCGGGACTAGCTGCCTACGAGCAGTACTTC

j_gene: TRBJ2-3
abundance: -
v_gene: TRBV9
d_gene: TRBD2
CDR3aa: CASSTGLAGFTSTDTQYF
CDR3nt: TGTGCCAGCAGCACCGGACTAGCGGGATTTACTAGCACAGATACGCAGTATTTT

j_gene: TRBJ2-2
abundance: many
v_gene: TRBV29-1
d_gene: TRBD2
CDR3aa: CSVAGTSGANTGELFF
CDR3nt: TGCAGCGTTGCCGGGACTAGCGGTGCGAACACCGGGGAGCTGTTTTTT

j_gene: TRBJ2-7
abundance: -
v_gene: TRBV7-2
d_gene: -
CDR3aa: CASSGILNSYEQYF
CDR3nt: TGTGCCAGCTCAGGGATCCTTAATTCCTACGAGCAGTACTTC

j_gene: TRBJ2-1
abundance: once
v_gene: TRBV7-2
d_gene: -
CDR3aa: CASSPTYPGREQFF
CDR3nt: TGTGCCAGCAGCCCAACTTACCCGGGAAGGGAGCAGTTCTTC

j_gene: TRBJ2-7
abundance: -
v_gene: TRBV14
d_gene: -
CDR3aa: CASSQDLRVREQYF
CDR3nt: TGTGCCAGCAGCCAAGATTTGCGGGTCCGCGAGCAGTACTTC

j_gene: TRBJ1-2
abundance: once
v_gene: TRBV5-6
d_gene: -
CDR3aa: CASSPLRFFGYTF
CDR3nt: TGTGCCAGCAGCCCACTGAGATTTTTTGGCTACACCTTC

j_gene: TRBJ1-2
abundance: -
v_gene: TRBV12-5
d_gene: -
CDR3aa: CASGLVPGSYGYTF
CDR3nt: TGTGCTAGTGGTTTGGTACCAGGGTCCTATGGCTACACCTTC

j_gene: TRBJ2-3
abundance: -
v_gene: TRBV6-4
d_gene: -
CDR3aa: CASSDLGRDTDTQYF
CDR3nt: TGTGCCAGCAGTGATCTCGGGCGGGACACAGATACGCAGTATTTT

j_gene: TRBJ1-1
abundance: -
v_gene: TRBV11-3
d_gene: -
CDR3aa: CASSQGRAGTEAFF
CDR3nt: TGTGCCAGCAGCCAGGGGCGGGCGGGCACTGAAGCTTTCTTT

j_gene: TRBJ2-1
abundance: -
v_gene: TRBV5-6
d_gene: -
CDR3aa: CASSSRPSDPYNEQFF
CDR3nt: TGTGCCAGCAGCTCCCGACCAAGCGATCCATACAATGAGCAGTTCTTC

j_gene: TRBJ2-1
abundance: -
v_gene: TRBV9
d_gene: TRBD1
CDR3aa: CASSVRTGGYNEQFF
CDR3nt: TGTGCCAGCAGCGTACGGACAGGGGGGTACAATGAGCAGTTCTTC

j_gene: TRBJ2-3
abundance: -
v_gene: TRBV29-1
d_gene: -
CDR3aa: CSVDREDTDTQYF
CDR3nt: TGCAGCGTTGACAGGGAGGACACAGATACGCAGTATTTT

j_gene: TRBJ2-3
abundance: -
v_gene: TRBV27
d_gene: -
CDR3aa: CASSWVRGRSTDTQYF
CDR3nt: TGTGCCAGCAGTTGGGTGCGGGGAAGAAGCACAGATACGCAGTATTTT